One sample yielded the 9 T cell receptor beta chains listed below, sequenced in a study of T cells in Graves' hyperthyroidism and ophthalmopathy. There were TCR beta CDR3 regions amplified from RNA transcripts. Using the HTBI primer set, a first-round RT-PCR was run on the TCR CDR3. TCRdb processed the multiplex PCR reads anew with MiXCR; each CDR3 protein has one entry. In the table there are roughly 500,000 distinct CDR3 sequences, approximately 44% of which are singletons. The sequenced material came from peripheral blood or thyroid tissue (not recorded which). These receptors originate from an adult woman with Graves' disease, either hyperthyroidism or ophthalmopathy (not recorded which).

The chain is built from TRBV20-1 and TRBJ2-1; 10 bases agree with TRBD2. V was clipped by 4 bases and J by 4 bases; unmatched bases: 4. The CDR3 loop spans 14 amino acids. Germline V gene data show CDR1 as DFQATT and CDR2 as SNEGSKA (reference sequence). Here the CDR3 reads CSATGTSAYNEQFF. The CDR3 DNA follows: TGCAGTGCTACCGGGACTAGCGCGTACAATGAGCAGTTCTTC.

The rearrangement uses TRBV20-1 and TRBJ1-5; TRBD1 aligns across 7 bases. The CDR3 sequence is 15 residues long. From germline, CDR1 is DFQATT and CDR2 SNEGSKA (reference sequence). The trim removed 3 bases at V and 7 bases at J, leaving 12 bases unmatched. The CDR3 sequence: CSARRTGLVGQPQHF. The CDR3 coding sequence is TGCAGTGCTAGGCGGACAGGTTTGGTCGGCCAGCCCCAGCATTTT.

This clonotype was seen more than once but under ten times. The rearrangement links TRBV10-3 to TRBJ1-4; TRBD1 matches 8 bases. V shed 2 bases, J shed 8 bases, and the junction held 4 bases outside the gene matches. Germline V gives CDR1 ENHRY, CDR2 SYGVKD. CDR3 length equals 14 residues. In DNA, the CDR3 is TGTGCCATCAGTGAGGGACAGGGAGAGGAAAAACTGTTTTTT. Amino acid sequence: CAISEGQGEEKLFF.

This clonotype was detected many times. V usage is TRBV6-1 and J usage is TRBJ2-7; D is uncertain. CDR1 MNHNS and CDR2 SASEGT come from the germline V gene. This CDR3 comprises 15 residues. V lost 2 bases and J 3 bases, leaving 14 bases between the germline ends. The CDR3 DNA sequence: TGTGCCAGCAGTGAAACAGAGTCCTCCTACTACGAGCAGTACTTC. Residues: CASSETESSYYEQYF.

As regards this clonotype: As the CDR3 is not closed by the conserved phenylalanine or tryptophan, this likely results from a read error. The DNA is omitted, as the CDR3 cannot be located on it reliably, and the CDR3 follows TCRdb's listing. J is TRBJ1-1 and V is TRBV20-1; no DNA check was done on the table's D call, TRBD1. The CDR3 contains 10 residues when both ends are counted. The germline V gene encodes CDR1 DFQATT and CDR2 SNEGSKA (reference sequence). The CDR3 here is CSARVGVRAY.

This clonotype showed up many times. The chain couples TRBV12-3 or TRBV12-4 to TRBJ1-2, with a tentative D call TRBD1 (6 bases). This CDR3 is 15 amino acids long. V lost 0 bases, J lost 7 bases, and 15 bases lay in between. In DNA, the CDR3 is TGTGCCAGCAGTTTAGCCGGCAGGGGAGGAGGTGGCTACACCTTC. This gives the protein CASSLAGRGGGGYTF.

This clonotype was counted only a few times. The chain couples TRBV25-1 to TRBJ1-2; D remains ambiguous. The CDR3 is made up of 12 amino acids. Germline lookup yields CDR1 MGHDK and CDR2 SYGVNS. The germline V and J ends were trimmed by 8 bases and 7 bases, with 14 bases remaining between them. DNA for the CDR3: TGTGCCAGCTTAAGGTTTGGCGGTGGCTACACCTTC. This gives the protein CASLRFGGGYTF.

This clonotype was found many times. The chain joins TRBV5-6 to TRBJ1-1, with D possibly TRBD1 on 5 matching bases. Per the germline V gene, CDR1 is SGHDT and CDR2 is YYEEEE. The CDR3 extends over 12 amino acids. The ends were cut back, 4 bases at V and 11 bases at J, with 15 bases in the middle. The CDR3 is CASSTIGGKAFF. In DNA, the CDR3 is TGTGCCAGCAGCACCATTGGGGGTAAGGCTTTCTTT. The full variable domain, with the rest looked up from reference TRBV5-6 and TRBJ1-1, is DAGVTQSPTHLIKTRGQQVTLRCSPKSGHDTVSWYQQALGQGPQFIFQYYEEEERQRGNFPDRFSGHQFPNYSSELNVNALLLGDSALYLCASSTIGGKAFFGQGTRLTVV.

CDR3 sequence: CASSLGQLQNEKLFF. Written as DNA, the CDR3 is TGTGCCAGCAGCCTAGGACAACTACAGAATGAAAAACTGTTTTTT. The V call is TRBV7-6, the J call TRBJ1-4; a weak D match, TRBD1 (5 bases). Germline CDR1 SGHVS, CDR2 FNYEAQ. CDR3 length equals 15 residues. Trimming pared 5 bases from V and 5 bases from J, leaving 15 bases between.